The 17 T cell receptor beta chains below all came from one sample that was sequenced in a study of cytomegalovirus exposure and HLA in healthy donors. PCR involved 60 Vbeta and 13 Jbeta primers. Measured with immunoSEQ multiplex PCR; TCRdb has only the in-frame clones, and not every one. The sample has roughly 140,000 clones; around 78% are singletons. Specimen: PBMCs. These TCRs come from a woman aged 35 to 49 in good health and CMV-seropositive.

In regard to this clone: One end of the junction does not line up with germline, which may come from a read error. This chain joins TRBV9 and TRBJ2-2; no reliable D call. The germline V gene encodes CDR1 SGDLS and CDR2 YYNGEE. The CDR3 totals 12 residues. The CDR3 here is CASSPHTGELFF. CDR3 sequence (DNA): TGTGCCAGCAGCCCCCACACAGGGGAGCTGTTTTTT.

V usage is TRBV5-8 and J usage is TRBJ2-7, with 10 bases identical to TRBD1. CDR1 and CDR2 from the germline V gene are SGHTS and YDEGEE. This CDR3 is built from 15 residues. V lost 5 bases and J lost 4; bases outside the gene matches: 9. The CDR3 DNA follows: TGTGCCAGCAGTAATCCGCCGGGACAGGGGTACGAGCAGTACTTC. Protein: CASSNPPGQGYEQYF. The variable domain in full, completed from reference TRBV5-8 and TRBJ2-7, reads EAGVTQSPTHLIKTRGQQATLRCSPISGHTSVYWYQQALGLGLQFLLWYDEGEERNRGNFPPRFSGRQFPNYSSELNVNALELEDSALYLCASSNPPGQGYEQYFGPGTRLTVT.

The chain recombines TRBV7-9 with TRBJ2-7; 12 bases align to TRBD2. The germline V gene has CDR1 SEHNR and CDR2 FQNEAQ (reference sequence). CDR3 length equals 16 residues. The V and J ends lost 5 bases and 3 bases, in that order; junction bases with no gene match: 8. This chain's CDR3 is CASSPGLAGFIYEQYF. The CDR3 DNA reads TGTGCCAGCAGCCCTGGACTAGCGGGATTTATCTACGAGCAGTACTTC.

The rearrangement uses TRBV19 and TRBJ2-2; D unresolved. Germline CDR1 LNHDA, CDR2 SQIVND (reference sequence). V shed 7 bases and J shed 4 bases, with 13 bases lying between them. CDR3 length equals 14 residues. The CDR3 bases are TGTGCCAGTACTCGACTCTTCGGCACCGGGGAGCTGTTTTTT. Residues: CASTRLFGTGELFF.

This clone was seen more than once but under ten times. CDR3 nucleotides: TGTGCCATCACTAGCGGGAGTGAAGAGCAGTTCTTC. Protein product: CAITSGSEEQFF. V is TRBV10-3 and J is TRBJ2-1, with TRBD2 matching over 10 bases. Germline V gene data show CDR1 as ENHRY and CDR2 as SYGVKD. This CDR3 is built from 12 residues. Trimming cost V 7 bases and J 10 bases; bases outside gene matches: 4.

This chain links TRBV27 with TRBJ1-2; 7 bases fit TRBD1. The germline V gene has CDR1 MNHEY and CDR2 SMNVEV (reference sequence). The CDR3 contains 13 residues. Unmatched junction bases numbered 2, after V lost 0 bases and J lost 7 bases. CDR3 loop: CASSLSQGGGYTF. CDR3 DNA: TGTGCCAGCAGTTTATCCCAGGGGGGTGGCTACACCTTC.

This chain connects TRBV5-1 to TRBJ1-5; TRBD1 aligns across 8 bases. In germline, CDR1 is SGHRS, CDR2 YFSETQ. With 5 bases clipped from V and 3 bases from J, the junction kept 7 bases outside the gene matches. The CDR3 sequence is 15 residues long. CDR3 bases: TGCGCCAGCAGGGCAGGGACAGGATCCAATCAGCCCCAGCATTTT. Translated: CASRAGTGSNQPQHF. Full variable domain (rest looked up from reference TRBV5-1 and TRBJ1-5): KAGVTQTPRYLIKTRGQQVTLSCSPISGHRSVSWYQQTPGQGLQFLFEYFSETQRNKGNFPGRFSGRQFSNSRSEMNVSTLELGDSALYLCASRAGTGSNQPQHFGDGTRLSIL.

V gene TRBV11-2 combines with J gene TRBJ2-7, with TRBD2 matching 11 bases. CDR1 and CDR2 (germline): SGHAT, FQNNGV. CDR3 size: 15 residues. V shed 7 bases, J shed 5 bases, and the junction held 10 bases outside the gene matches. The CDR3 here is CASTYIAGGPHEQYF. CDR3 bases: TGTGCCAGCACCTACATAGCGGGAGGGCCCCACGAGCAGTACTTC.

This sequence joins TRBV6-5 and TRBJ2-7; D perhaps matches TRBD2 (5 bases). Germline CDR1 is MNHEY and CDR2 is SVGAGI. CDR3 length: 13 amino acids. V gave up 10 bases and J gave up 3 bases, with 16 bases separating them. CDR3 nucleotide sequence: TGTGCCATCCGGACTGCTTGGTACTACGAGCAGTACTTC. Translation gives CAIRTAWYYEQYF.

The rearrangement links TRBV19 to TRBJ2-5, with 7 bases matching TRBD2. Looked up from germline, CDR1 is LNHDA and CDR2 is SQIVND (reference sequence). The V segment lost 7 bases and the J segment 4 bases; nucleotides outside the gene matches: 6. The CDR3 is 13 residues long. CDR3 coding DNA: TGTGCCAGTATCTCACTAGCGCGAGAGACCCAGTACTTC. Residues: CASISLARETQYF.

This clone is a singleton in its sample. This chain connects TRBV9 to TRBJ2-1, with 8 positions matching TRBD2. V dropped 0 bases and J dropped 1; count of bases not matched to a gene: 3. CDR3 size: 16 residues. Germline lookup yields CDR1 SGDLS and CDR2 YYNGEE. CDR3 in amino acids: CASSVAASGSYNEQFF. The CDR3 DNA follows: TGTGCCAGCAGCGTAGCGGCTAGCGGGTCCTACAATGAGCAGTTCTTC.

Points on this clone: Sequence at one end of the junction differs from germline and may be a read error. The chain has TRBV5-4 and TRBJ2-7, with TRBD1 identical over 9 bases. The CDR3 length is 14 residues. Per germline, CDR1 SGHNT and CDR2 YYREEE (reference sequence). This chain's CDR3 is CASSWTGASDEQYF. In nucleotides, the CDR3 is TGTGCCAGCAGCTGGACAGGGGCCTCCGACGAGCAGTACTTC.

The chain joins TRBV11-3 to TRBJ1-1, with D possibly matching TRBD1 (6 bases). The CDR3 consists of 15 residues. The germline gives CDR1 SGHNT, CDR2 YENEEA. Deletions cut 6 bases from V and 3 bases from J, with 17 bases between. This CDR3 reads CASSLVGTSDTEAFF. DNA of the CDR3: TGTGCCAGCAGTTTGGTCGGGACATCCGACACTGAAGCTTTCTTT.

The gene calls are TRBV5-1 and TRBJ2-2, with 9 bases identical to TRBD2. This CDR3 region has 16 residues. The ends lost 5 bases at V and 5 bases at J; junction bases unmatched: 10. From germline, CDR1 is SGHRS and CDR2 YFSETQ. The CDR3 here is CASSNNAGGPTGELFF. For the CDR3, the DNA is TGCGCCAGCAGTAATAACGCGGGAGGGCCGACCGGGGAGCTGTTTTTT.

Concerning this clone itself: This same CDR3 is encoded by further DNA sequences in the sample. V usage is TRBV5-1 and J usage is TRBJ2-2, with a possible D match to TRBD1 (5 bases). Germline loops: CDR1 SGHRS, CDR2 YFSETQ. The length of the CDR3 is 15 residues. Trimming left V 1 base short and J 0 bases short, with 7 bases between. The CDR3: CASSLTGANTGELFF. The CDR3 region has the DNA TGCGCCAGCAGCTTGACAGGCGCGAACACCGGGGAGCTGTTTTTT. The full variable domain, completed using reference TRBV5-1 and TRBJ2-2, is KAGVTQTPRYLIKTRGQQVTLSCSPISGHRSVSWYQQTPGQGLQFLFEYFSETQRNKGNFPGRFSGRQFSNSRSEMNVSTLELGDSALYLCASSLTGANTGELFFGEGSRLTVL.

CDR3 coding DNA: TGCGCCAGCAGCTTGGACGGTAGCACAGATACGCAGTATTTT. It translates to CASSLDGSTDTQYF. The chain recombines TRBV5-1 with TRBJ2-3; unclear D gene. Germline V lookup: CDR1 SGHRS, CDR2 YFSETQ. The CDR3 has 14 amino acids. V was pared by 0 bases and J by 0 bases, with 5 bases between.

This clone was seen a few times. This chain uses TRBV5-8 with TRBJ2-6; TRBD1 agrees at 7 bases. Looked up from germline, CDR1 is SGHTS and CDR2 is YDEGEE. Unmatched junction bases numbered 3, after V lost 1 base and J lost 2 bases. This CDR3 has 16 amino acids. The CDR3 DNA reads TGTGCCAGCAGCTTGCCCCAGGGGGCTGGGGCCAACGTCCTGACTTTC. It specifies CASSLPQGAGANVLTF.